This TCR beta chain appears in the sequencing data of a study of Ad26.COV2.S vaccination and SARS-CoV-2 variants. Documented treatment: around 19 received Ad26.COV2.S at low or high dose, single or two shots; roughly 5 received placebo; per-sample allocation not given. Repertoires come from day 63 after the first vaccine or placebo injection. Spike of the Wuhan-strain SARS-CoV-2 was expressed by an Ad26 vector, which formed the vaccine. Produced via immunoSEQ multiplex PCR; TCRdb's table is partial and in-frame only. This table holds 300,000 to 400,000 clones, roughly 91% found once. Details on this clone: Its antigen is currently unknown.

The CDR3 runs 13 residues. V shed 9 bases, J shed 4 bases, and the junction held 7 bases outside the gene matches. Germline V lookup: CDR1 SNHLY, CDR2 FYNNEI. The study, taken as a whole, reports: Spike-specific TCR breadth was greater in vaccine than placebo recipients.

This chain joins TRBV2 and TRBJ1-2, with 8 positions matching TRBD1. Specimen: peripheral blood, collected in a trial of Ad26.COV2.S vaccine versus placebo. The origin of this receptor is a person between 18 and 59 years old who received the Ad26.COV2.S COVID-19 vaccine or a placebo. The CDR3 loop reads CARPLQGGYGYTF. DNA of the CDR3: TGTGCCAGGCCCCTACAGGGGGGCTATGGCTACACCTTC. The entire variable domain, with the rest obtained from reference TRBV2 and TRBJ1-2, is as follows: EPEVTQTPSHQVTQMGQEVILRCVPISNHLYFYWYRQILGQKVEFLVSFYNNEISEKSEIFDDQFSVERPDGSNFTLKIRSTKLEDSAMYFCARPLQGGYGYTFGSGTRLTVV.